The clone carrying this TCR beta chain was counted at least ten times. The antigen remains undetermined. This specimen belongs to a study of T cells after yellow fever vaccination. V dropped 3 bases and J dropped 0 bases, with 15 bases sitting between them. Looked up from germline, CDR1 is MDHEN and CDR2 is SYDVKM. The CDR3 has 17 amino acids. 5'RACE template switching added a universal primer site and UMIs to TCR cDNA. In TCRdb, the 5' RACE reads were re-called with MiXCR into one record per CDR3 protein. The sample carries over 300,000 distinct CDR3 sequences, around 4% recorded once. Study-level points and caveats: Compared with primary, the secondary response was weaker and peaked at day 5, not 15.

The V and J genes are TRBV28 and TRBJ1-5; D remains ambiguous. This material consisted of PBMCs, taken on the day of the yellow fever booster vaccination. The TCR originated in a man aged 18 to 30 who received the YFV17D yellow fever vaccine. DNA of the CDR3: TGTGCCAGCAGTTTTGGGCCCGTCAGTCATAGCAATCAGCCCCAGCATTTT. The encoded protein is CASSFGPVSHSNQPQHF. The whole variable domain, remainder taken from reference TRBV28 and TRBJ1-5, is DVKVTQSSRYLVKRTGEKVFLECVQDMDHENMFWYRQDPGLGLRLIYFSYDVKMKEKGDIPEGYSVSREKKERFSLILESASTNQTSMYLCASSFGPVSHSNQPQHFGDGTRLSIL.